This entry is about one TCR beta chain. Its specificity is unknown. TCRdb re-called the RT-PCR reads with MiXCR, one entry per CDR3 protein. The sample shows 530,000 or so distinct CDR3 sequences, 10% to 15% of them seen only once. The data originate from a study of response to subunit inactivated influenza vaccine. Study results and caveats: Seasonal influenza vaccination, on each occasion, was suggested by the authors to recruit few new T cells.

The CDR3 extends over 14 amino acids. The V gene's germline CDR1 is SGHRS and CDR2 YFSETQ. The V gene end was trimmed by 4 bases and the J gene end by 7 bases; junction bases not matched to a gene: 7. The starting material was PBMCs from blood, obtained on the day of vaccination. The rearrangement joins TRBV5-1 to TRBJ2-1; 8 nucleotides line up with TRBD1. The origin of this receptor is a man in his fifties or sixties who received an inactivated influenza vaccine. CDR3 coding DNA: TGCGCCAGCAGCCACGACAGGGGAGGTAATGAGCAGTTCTTC. Its protein is CASSHDRGGNEQFF.